The 16 T cell receptor beta chains below come from one sample, sequenced in a study of STAT3 mutations in large granular lymphocyte leukemia. Study-wide points: At least one immunodominant TCR beta clonotype appeared in every T-cell large granular lymphocyte leukemia patient.

These receptors' targets are unknown. Generated by immunoSEQ multiplex PCR, the TCRdb table keeps only in-frame clones and is missing some. This sample has roughly 38,000 clones; 70% to 90% occur once, and the top ten carry over 0.4%. Sequenced input: PBMCs. These TCRs come from a human donor with T large granular lymphocyte leukemia. Some clones in this sample may be carry-over from other donors' samples.

The chain joins TRBV30 to TRBJ2-1; 7 nucleotides line up with TRBD2. The CDR3 runs to 16 residues. Germline V gives CDR1 GTSNPN, CDR2 SVGIG (reference sequence). Trimming took 1 base from V and 4 from J; bases not matched to a gene: 10. The CDR3 bases are TGTGCCTGGAGTGCGCAGGGCCTCGGGGGGTACAATGAGCAGTTCTTC. Its protein product is CAWSAQGLGGYNEQFF.

The chain links TRBV27 to TRBJ1-1; the D gene is possibly TRBD1 (5 bases). CDR3 length: 13 amino acids. Germline CDR1 MNHEY, CDR2 SMNVEV (reference sequence). V was trimmed by 2 bases and J by 6 bases, leaving 10 bases between them. Written as DNA, the CDR3 is TGTGCCAGCAGTTTAGGCAGGGTGGCTGAAGCTTTCTTT. This gives the protein CASSLGRVAEAFF.

The V call is TRBV5-1, the J call TRBJ1-5; D remains unclear. Trimming stripped 5 bases from V and 4 bases from J, with 10 bases between. The CDR3 contains 13 residues. The germline CDR1 and CDR2 sequences are SGHRS and YFSETQ. For the CDR3, the DNA is TGCGCCAGCAGGTTCGGGGATAATCAGCCCCAGCATTTT. Translation: CASRFGDNQPQHF. Full variable domain (rest looked up from reference TRBV5-1 and TRBJ1-5): KAGVTQTPRYLIKTRGQQVTLSCSPISGHRSVSWYQQTPGQGLQFLFEYFSETQRNKGNFPGRFSGRQFSNSRSEMNVSTLELGDSALYLCASRFGDNQPQHFGDGTRLSIL.

CDR3 sequence reads: CSVAAGNLRGAGNTIYF. The DNA for the CDR3 is TGCAGCGTTGCGGCAGGGAATCTGAGGGGAGCTGGAAACACCATATATTTT. The chain combines TRBV29-1 with TRBJ1-3; D possibly corresponds to TRBD1 (5 bases). In germline, CDR1 is SQVTM, CDR2 ANQGSEA. This CDR3 has 17 residues. The V end was cut by 4 bases, the J end by 2 bases, with 21 bases between.

The gene calls are TRBV5-6 and TRBJ1-1, with 7 bases lining up with TRBD1. CDR1 and CDR2 (germline): SGHDT, YYEEEE. The CDR3 is 16 amino acids. The J segment lost 6 bases and the V segment lost 4 bases, leaving 15 bases of the junction unmatched. The CDR3 coding sequence is TGTGCCAGCAGCGTGTCGACAGGGTGGGGATTCCCTGAAGCTTTCTTT. This gives the protein CASSVSTGWGFPEAFF.

This rearrangement joins TRBV25-1 to TRBJ1-4; tentative D call: TRBD1 (5 bases). Germline V gene lookup returns CDR1 MGHDK and CDR2 SYGVNS. The CDR3 has 12 residues. The germline V and J ends were trimmed by 7 bases and 8 bases, with 11 bases remaining between them. The CDR3 sequence: CASNGGEEKLFF. As DNA, the CDR3 is TGTGCCAGCAATGGAGGGGAGGAAAAACTGTTTTTT.

This chain uses TRBV2 with TRBJ2-7; D is uncertain. Germline V gives CDR1 SNHLY, CDR2 FYNNEI. The CDR3 has 10 residues. The V and J ends lost 8 bases and 3 bases respectively, with 5 bases between them. The CDR3 sequence: CASGIYEQYV. As DNA, the CDR3 is TGTGCCAGCGGGATCTACGAGCAGTACGTC.

The chain couples TRBV5-6 to TRBJ1-3, with TRBD1 matching 7 bases. This CDR3 is built from 19 residues. The germline V gene encodes CDR1 SGHDT and CDR2 YYEEEE. V gave up 3 bases and J gave up 0 bases; unmatched junction bases: 15. CDR3 in amino acids: CASSSTGTDFSPSGNTIYF. CDR3 bases: TGTGCCAGCAGCTCAACCGGGACAGATTTTTCTCCCTCTGGAAACACCATATATTTT.

This chain joins TRBV6-5 and TRBJ1-5; tentative D call: TRBD1 (6 bases). Trimming stripped 0 bases from V and 6 bases from J, with 12 bases between. CDR3 length: 15 residues. Germline assignment: CDR1 MNHEY and CDR2 SVGAGI. In nucleotides, the CDR3 is TGTGCCAGCAGTTACTCGAGAGGGGGAGGTCAGCCCCAGCATTTT. Translated: CASSYSRGGGQPQHF.

This clone has just a few counts. In DNA form, the CDR3 reads TGTGCCAGCGCAGACAGGAGGGGTTCACCCCTCCACTTT. Translated: CASADRRGSPLHF. The genes are TRBV2 and TRBJ1-6, with D perhaps TRBD1 (6 bases). The V end lost 8 bases, the J end lost 9 bases, and 14 bases lay between the germline ends. Germline CDR1 SNHLY, CDR2 FYNNEI. The CDR3 covers 13 residues.

This clone was detected only once. This sequence joins TRBV14 and TRBJ2-2, with D perhaps TRBD2 (5 bases). Germline CDR1 reads SGHDN; CDR2 reads FVKESK. V was shortened by 0 bases and J by 7 bases, with 9 bases between the two germline ends. This CDR3 contains 14 residues. CDR3 loop: CASSQDLRGGELFF. Here the CDR3 DNA reads TGTGCCAGCAGCCAAGATCTACGGGGCGGGGAGCTGTTTTTT.

The rearrangement uses TRBV7-9 and TRBJ2-1; D could derive from TRBD1 or TRBD2 (5 bases each). The germline V and J ends were trimmed by 5 bases and 5 bases, with 16 bases remaining between them. CDR3 length: 15 residues. Germline CDR1 SEHNR, CDR2 FQNEAQ (reference sequence). Here the CDR3 DNA reads TGTGCCAGCAGCGGAGGCGCCGGGGCCCACAATGAGCAGTTCTTC. It specifies CASSGGAGAHNEQFF.

The rearrangement links TRBV19 to TRBJ1-2, with 9 bases lining up with TRBD1. There are 18 residues in the CDR3. The germline CDR1 and CDR2 sequences are LNHDA and SQIVND (reference sequence). The V segment lost 3 bases and the J segment 0 bases; nucleotides outside the gene matches: 11. The CDR3 region has the DNA TGTGCCAGTAGTATGACCTTTACAGGGGGCCGGACTAACTATGGCTACACCTTC. Translated: CASSMTFTGGRTNYGYTF.

The V and J genes are TRBV4-1 and TRBJ2-1, with D perhaps TRBD2 (5 bases). CDR3 length: 14 residues. The V gene lost 0 bases and the J gene lost 5 bases, with 8 bases spanning the gap. CDR1 is MGHRA and CDR2 is YSYEKL in the germline V gene. CDR3 nucleotides: TGCGCCAGCAGCCAAGATTGGACTGACAATGAGCAGTTCTTC. Amino acid sequence: CASSQDWTDNEQFF.

This clone has only a few counts. The V call is TRBV23-1, the J call TRBJ1-2; TRBD1 matches 8 bases. TRBV23-1 is noted as an ORF with a role that remains uncertain. The CDR3 sequence is 14 residues long. V was pared by 5 bases and J by 3 bases, with 5 bases of the junction left unmatched. In DNA form, the CDR3 reads TGCGCCAGCAGTAAAGGACAGGGTGACTATGGCTACACCTTC. It encodes CASSKGQGDYGYTF.

V usage is TRBV7-6 and J usage is TRBJ2-1, with TRBD2 as a possible D gene (5 bases). V lost 5 bases to trimming and J lost 5 bases, with 10 bases between them. Germline CDR1 is SGHVS and CDR2 is FNYEAQ. The CDR3 has 13 residues. The CDR3 bases are TGTGCCAGCAGCCCTCACGGGAACAATGAGCAGTTCTTC. It specifies CASSPHGNNEQFF.